Presented here are 17 T cell receptor beta chains from one specimen sequenced in a study of T cell repertoires in cytomegalovirus infection. TCRdb analysed the reads with MiXCR anew, one entry per CDR3 protein. In the table there are 160,000 or so distinct CDR3 sequences, roughly 17% of which are singletons. Input material: CD8+ T cells from PBMCs. All receptors come from a human donor in good health (CMV status not recorded). Some clones in this sample may be carry-over from other donors' samples.

The gene calls are TRBV7-3 and TRBJ2-1; no clear D. Trimming removed 5 bases from V and 3 bases from J, with 14 bases in between. Germline V gives CDR1 SGHTA, CDR2 FQGTGA. This CDR3 contains 15 residues. CDR3 nucleotides: TGTGCCAGCAGCCCAACGGCCTACGACTACAATGAGCAGTTCTTC. Protein: CASSPTAYDYNEQFF.

The rearrangement joins TRBV7-2 to TRBJ2-7; possibly TRBD2 for D (6 bases). CDR1 and CDR2 from the germline V gene are SGHTA and FQGNSA. Trimming took 8 bases from V and 5 from J, leaving 16 bases between them. The CDR3 has 13 residues. The CDR3 DNA follows: TGTGCCAGCGGGGAGGTTCGGTCCGACGAGCAGTACTTC. It translates to CASGEVRSDEQYF.

Only one count was recorded for this clonotype. This chain uses TRBV6-1 with TRBJ2-5; D may be TRBD1 (7 bases). Germline CDR1 is MNHNS and CDR2 is SASEGT. The V end was cut by 7 bases, the J end by 4 bases, with 16 bases between. The CDR3 consists of 14 residues. The CDR3 nucleotides are TGTGCCAGCACCTACCTTCAGGGGGGAGAGACCCAGTACTTC. Protein product: CASTYLQGGETQYF.

This clonotype was counted only a few times. This chain connects TRBV29-1 to TRBJ2-2; unclear D gene. Trimming cost V 3 bases and J 5 bases, with 16 bases left between them. The CDR3 loop spans 15 amino acids. Germline lookup yields CDR1 SQVTM and CDR2 ANQGSEA. DNA of the CDR3: TGCAGCGTTGAGAGGAGAAGTCCCCTTACCGGGGAGCTGTTTTTT. This gives the protein CSVERRSPLTGELFF.

The V gene is TRBV14, the J gene TRBJ2-1; 9 bases match TRBD1. Germline V lookup: CDR1 SGHDN, CDR2 FVKESK. Germline trimming cut 7 bases from V and 3 bases from J; bases unmatched to any gene: 4. This CDR3 has 14 amino acids. For the CDR3, the DNA is TGTGCCAGCACCCGGGACAGGGACTACAATGAGCAGTTCTTC. Its protein product is CASTRDRDYNEQFF.

This clonotype showed up just a few times. The V gene is TRBV7-2, the J gene TRBJ1-6; D is possibly TRBD1 (5 bases). The CDR3 contains 16 residues. Germline CDR1 is SGHTA and CDR2 is FQGNSA. The V gene lost 5 bases and the J gene lost 10 bases, with 21 bases spanning the gap. The DNA of the CDR3 is TGTGCCAGCAGCCTTAGGGAGCAGGGAAAGAAGTCACCCCTCCACTTT. This encodes CASSLREQGKKSPLHF.

A few counts support this clonotype. The rearrangement joins TRBV29-1 to TRBJ1-2, with D possibly TRBD1 on 6 matching bases. The CDR3 extends over 11 amino acids. Germline V CDR1 and CDR2: SQVTM, ANQGSEA. V was pared by 6 bases and J by 8 bases, with 13 bases between. The CDR3 sequence is CSVQFRGGYTF. The CDR3 DNA reads as TGCAGCGTACAGTTTAGGGGGGGCTACACCTTC.

This clonotype was detected a few times. V gene TRBV28 combines with J gene TRBJ1-2; D may be TRBD1 (5 bases). Per the germline V gene, CDR1 is MDHEN and CDR2 is SYDVKM. V lost 8 bases to trimming and J lost 6 bases, with 13 bases between them. The CDR3 is made up of 12 amino acids. The CDR3 DNA sequence: TGTGCCAGCTACCAGGGATTGGATGGCTACACCTTC. Its translation is CASYQGLDGYTF.

V usage is TRBV7-2 and J usage is TRBJ1-2; TRBD1 matches at 7 bases. Germline V gene lookup returns CDR1 SGHTA and CDR2 FQGNSA. With V trimmed by 3 bases and J by 4 bases, 11 bases remained unmatched. This CDR3 has 16 residues. The DNA for the CDR3 is TGTGCCAGCAGCTTCCCAGGGGGTCGCTCCCTCTATGGCTACACCTTC. This gives the protein CASSFPGGRSLYGYTF.

This clonotype was detected a few times. The CDR3 here is CASSPPGPLSGYTF. CDR3 bases: TGTGCCAGCAGCCCTCCGGGACCCCTCTCGGGCTACACCTTC. V and J are TRBV7-9 and TRBJ1-2; D possibly corresponds to TRBD1 (5 bases). This CDR3 has 14 residues. The ends were cut back, 5 bases at V and 8 bases at J, with 18 bases in the middle. From germline, CDR1 is SEHNR and CDR2 FQNEAQ (reference sequence).

About this clonotype itself: One end of the junction varies from germline; a read error may be responsible. The chain uses TRBV7-9 and TRBJ1-1, with 8 bases fitting TRBD1. CDR1 and CDR2 from the germline V gene are SEHNR and FQNEAQ (reference sequence). The CDR3 contains 14 residues. The CDR3: CASTLPTGDTEAFF. Here the CDR3 DNA reads TGTGCCAGCACCTTACCGACAGGGGACACTGAAGCTTTCTTT.

This chain connects TRBV28 to TRBJ2-2; D perhaps matches TRBD2 (6 bases). V was clipped by 5 bases and J by 7 bases, with 14 bases between them. Germline assignment: CDR1 MDHEN and CDR2 SYDVKM. This CDR3 has 14 amino acids. The CDR3 DNA reads as TGTGCCAGCAGTCCTGCCAAGGGAGGCGGGGAGCTGTTTTTT. Protein product: CASSPAKGGGELFF. The full variable domain, in which reference TRBV28 and TRBJ2-2 provide the parts outside the CDR3, is DVKVTQSSRYLVKRTGEKVFLECVQDMDHENMFWYRQDPGLGLRLIYFSYDVKMKEKGDIPEGYSVSREKKERFSLILESASTNQTSMYLCASSPAKGGGELFFGEGSRLTVL.

The chain has TRBV27 and TRBJ1-2, with D tentatively TRBD1 (5 bases). The germline V and J ends were trimmed by 3 bases and 5 bases, with 10 bases remaining between them. Germline V CDR1 and CDR2: MNHEY, SMNVEV (reference sequence). There are 13 residues in the CDR3. CDR3 DNA: TGTGCCAGCAGTTTTATAGGGGATTATGGCTACACCTTC. It codes for CASSFIGDYGYTF.

The rearrangement uses TRBV29-1 and TRBJ2-7; possible D gene TRBD1, 5 bases. The ends were cut back, 4 bases at V and 3 bases at J, with 19 bases in the middle. CDR3 length: 15 amino acids. Germline V CDR1 and CDR2: SQVTM, ANQGSEA. Here the CDR3 reads CSVADIGAGFYEQYF. The CDR3 DNA reads as TGCAGCGTTGCCGATATAGGGGCCGGTTTCTACGAGCAGTACTTC.

J is TRBJ2-7 and V is TRBV6-8; D is possibly TRBD2 (8 bases). CDR3 size: 16 residues. Deletions cut 5 bases from V and 0 bases from J, with 17 bases between. CDR1 MNHGY and CDR2 SAAAGT come from the germline V gene. The CDR3 sequence: CASSNPGGTSSYEQYF. For the CDR3, the DNA is TGTGCCAGCAGTAACCCAGGGGGGACTAGCTCCTACGAGCAGTACTTC.

This clonotype has more than one count but fewer than ten. The chain couples TRBV28 to TRBJ2-1, with TRBD2 identical over 12 bases. The germline CDR1 and CDR2 sequences are MDHEN and SYDVKM. CDR3 length: 17 amino acids. The V and J ends lost 6 bases and 10 bases, in that order; junction bases with no gene match: 16. For the CDR3, the DNA is TGTGCCAGCAGCTCCACACCGACTAGCGGGAGTGTAAACGAGCAGTTCTTC. It encodes CASSSTPTSGSVNEQFF.

A few counts support this clonotype. The genes are TRBV15 and TRBJ2-3; 13 nucleotides line up with TRBD2. The CDR3 is made up of 18 amino acids. Germline values: CDR1 LNHNV, CDR2 YYDKDF (reference sequence). The V gene end was trimmed by 1 base and the J gene end by 7 bases; junction bases not matched to a gene: 11. In nucleotides, the CDR3 is TGTGCCACCAGCAGAGGCGCCGGGACTAGCGGGAAGGGATATACGCAGTATTTT. It yields the protein CATSRGAGTSGKGYTQYF.